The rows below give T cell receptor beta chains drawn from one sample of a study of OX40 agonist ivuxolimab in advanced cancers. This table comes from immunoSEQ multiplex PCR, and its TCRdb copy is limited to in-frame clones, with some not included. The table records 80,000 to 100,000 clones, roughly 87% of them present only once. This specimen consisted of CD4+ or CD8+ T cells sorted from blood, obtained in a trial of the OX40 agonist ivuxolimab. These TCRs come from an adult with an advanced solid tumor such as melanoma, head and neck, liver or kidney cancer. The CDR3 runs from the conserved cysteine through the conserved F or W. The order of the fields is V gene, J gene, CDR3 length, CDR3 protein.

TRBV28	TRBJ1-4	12	CASGQGKEKLFF
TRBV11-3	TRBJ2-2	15	CASSVVSGSAGELFF
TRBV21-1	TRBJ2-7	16	CASSKVNRGFSYEQYF
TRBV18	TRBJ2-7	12	CASSLNRDEQYF
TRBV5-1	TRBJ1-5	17	CASSRGTGGFGNQPQHF
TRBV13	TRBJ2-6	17	CASSLSGDFSGANVLTF
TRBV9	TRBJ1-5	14	CASSVGGDNQPQHF
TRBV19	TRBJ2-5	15	CASSIGRSTTETQYF
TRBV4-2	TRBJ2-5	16	CASSQVLAGSQETQYF
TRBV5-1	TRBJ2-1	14	CASSRVASYNEQFF
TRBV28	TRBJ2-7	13	CASSLSRRSEQYF
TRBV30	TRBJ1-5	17	CAWSVLRATGIDQPQHF
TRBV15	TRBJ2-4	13	CATSSPTRLVQYF
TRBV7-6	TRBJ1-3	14	CASSLGHSGNTIYF
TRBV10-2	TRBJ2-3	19	CASSEAGSLAGGSTDTQYF
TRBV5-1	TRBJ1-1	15	CASSEIQGTNTEAFF
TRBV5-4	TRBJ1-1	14	CASSLRYTGLAAFF
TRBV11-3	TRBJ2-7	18	CASSLERLWGASGPEQYF
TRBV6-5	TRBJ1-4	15	CASSQRQGRNEKLFF
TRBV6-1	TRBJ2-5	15	CASSEGATSGETQYF
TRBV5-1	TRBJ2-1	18	CASSLQSKGFFIDNEQFF
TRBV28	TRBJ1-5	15	CASTGPGQGRQPQHF
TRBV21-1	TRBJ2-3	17	CASILRPTSGGTDTQYF
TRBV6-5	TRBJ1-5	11	CASSNGGTQHF
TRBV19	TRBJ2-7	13	CASTPFPGSRQYF
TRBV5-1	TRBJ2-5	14	CASSRQGAWETQYF
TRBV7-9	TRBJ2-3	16	CASSLHGDRITDTQYF
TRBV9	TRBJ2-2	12	CASTGMGRELFF
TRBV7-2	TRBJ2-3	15	CASSSKAGVTDTQYF
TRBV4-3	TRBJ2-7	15	CASSQDRAGYYEQYF
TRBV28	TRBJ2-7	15	CASPAPGQGSYEQYF
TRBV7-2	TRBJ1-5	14	CASSLTGLNQPQHF
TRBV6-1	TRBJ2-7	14	CASSSDRFSHEQYF
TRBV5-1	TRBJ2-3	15	CASRTGQGDADTQYF
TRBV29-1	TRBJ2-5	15	CSGGAALTVGLIQYF
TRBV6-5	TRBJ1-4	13	CASSYWRNEKLFF
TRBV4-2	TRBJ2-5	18	CASSQDKGLRAPQETQYF
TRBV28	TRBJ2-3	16	CASSQTTSGTTDTQYF
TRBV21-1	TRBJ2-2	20	CASSQLDRASVRSFTGELFF
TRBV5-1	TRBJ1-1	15	CASSFGDGFGAEAFF
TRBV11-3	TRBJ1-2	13	CASSIGPFHGYTF
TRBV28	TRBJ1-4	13	CASSSGQYEKLFF
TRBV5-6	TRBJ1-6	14	CASSLARINSPLHF
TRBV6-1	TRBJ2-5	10	CASSRGTQYF
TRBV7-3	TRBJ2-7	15	CASSPNARGLNEQYF
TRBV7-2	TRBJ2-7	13	CASSLNRLDEQYF
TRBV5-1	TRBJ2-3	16	CASSLEASFGRDTQYF
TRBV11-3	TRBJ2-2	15	CASSLKAGGGGELFF
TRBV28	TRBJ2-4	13	CASISKGKNIQYF
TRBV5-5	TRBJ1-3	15	CASSRDLGLGNTIYF
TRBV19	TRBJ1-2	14	CASSIDTGVSGYTF
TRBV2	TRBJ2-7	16	CASSPRSSGSIGEQYF
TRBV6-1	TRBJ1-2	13	CASSDQGTYGYTF
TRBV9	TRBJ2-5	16	CASSVTTTGELKTQYF
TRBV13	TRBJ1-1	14	CASSMSRGATEAFF
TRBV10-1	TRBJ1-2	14	CASSESTSSGGYTF
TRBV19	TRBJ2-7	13	CASSFDSSYEQYF
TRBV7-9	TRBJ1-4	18	CASSLRMFGGATNEKLFF
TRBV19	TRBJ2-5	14	CASSMGRGRETQYF
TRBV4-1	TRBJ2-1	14	CASSPGLRYNEQFF